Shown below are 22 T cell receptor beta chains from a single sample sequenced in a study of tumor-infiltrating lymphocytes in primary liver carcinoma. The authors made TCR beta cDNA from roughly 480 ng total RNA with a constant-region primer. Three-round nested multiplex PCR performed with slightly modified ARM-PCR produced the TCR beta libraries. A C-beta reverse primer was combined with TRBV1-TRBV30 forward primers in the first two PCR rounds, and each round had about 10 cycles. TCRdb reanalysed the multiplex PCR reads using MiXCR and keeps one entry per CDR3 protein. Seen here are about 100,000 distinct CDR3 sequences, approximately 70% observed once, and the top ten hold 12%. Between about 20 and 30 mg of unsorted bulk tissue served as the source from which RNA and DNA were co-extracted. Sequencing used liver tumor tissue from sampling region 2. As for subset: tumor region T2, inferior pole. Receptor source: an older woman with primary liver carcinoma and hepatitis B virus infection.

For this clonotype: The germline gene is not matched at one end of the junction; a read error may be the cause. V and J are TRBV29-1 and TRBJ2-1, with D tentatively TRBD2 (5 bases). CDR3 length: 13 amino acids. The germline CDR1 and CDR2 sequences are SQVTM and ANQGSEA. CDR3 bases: TGTAGCGTTGTCTTCGACCCCTACAATGAGCAGTTCTTC. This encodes CSVVFDPYNEQFF.

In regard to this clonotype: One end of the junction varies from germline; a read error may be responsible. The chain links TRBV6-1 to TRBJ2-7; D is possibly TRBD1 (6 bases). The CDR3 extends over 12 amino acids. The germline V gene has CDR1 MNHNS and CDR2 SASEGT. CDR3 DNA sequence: TGTGCCAGCGGACAGCACTCCTACGAGCGGTATTTC. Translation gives CASGQHSYERYF.

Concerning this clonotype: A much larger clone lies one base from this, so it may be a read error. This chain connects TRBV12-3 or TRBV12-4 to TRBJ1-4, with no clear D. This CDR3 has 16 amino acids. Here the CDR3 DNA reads TGTGCCAACAGTACCGGCACCCATGGGCTAGGGGAAAAACTGTTTTTT. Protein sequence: CANSTGTHGLGEKLFF.

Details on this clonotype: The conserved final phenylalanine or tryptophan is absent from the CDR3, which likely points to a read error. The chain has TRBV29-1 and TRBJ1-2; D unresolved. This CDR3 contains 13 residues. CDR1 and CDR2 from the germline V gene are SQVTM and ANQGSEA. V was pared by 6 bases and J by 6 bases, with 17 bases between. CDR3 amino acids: CSVERLLEDGYTV. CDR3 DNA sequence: TGCAGCGTCGAACGCCTCCTGGAGGATGGCTACACCGTC.

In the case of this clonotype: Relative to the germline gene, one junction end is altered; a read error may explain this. The CDR3 sequence: CVSSYPSTDTQYF. CDR3 nucleotide sequence: TGTGTCAGCAGTTACCCTAGCACAGATACGCAGTACTTT. The J gene is TRBJ2-3, the V gene TRBV6-2 or TRBV6-3; maybe TRBD2 (5 bases). This CDR3 has 13 amino acids. Germline CDR1 and CDR2: MNHEY and SVGEGT.

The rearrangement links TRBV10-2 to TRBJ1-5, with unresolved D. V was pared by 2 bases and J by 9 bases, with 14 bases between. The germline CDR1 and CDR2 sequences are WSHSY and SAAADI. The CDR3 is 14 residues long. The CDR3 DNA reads TGCGCCAGCAGTGAGGAGGAGGTTTATCGGCCCCAGCATTTT. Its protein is CASSEEEVYRPQHF.

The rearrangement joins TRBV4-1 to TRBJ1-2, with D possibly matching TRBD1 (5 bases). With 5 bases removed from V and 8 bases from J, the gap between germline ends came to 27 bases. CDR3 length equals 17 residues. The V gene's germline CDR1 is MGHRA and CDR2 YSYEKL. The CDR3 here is CASSIEGRVSYSSGYTF. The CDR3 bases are TGCGCCAGCAGCATCGAGGGGAGAGTTTCGTATTCTAGCGGCTACACCTTC.

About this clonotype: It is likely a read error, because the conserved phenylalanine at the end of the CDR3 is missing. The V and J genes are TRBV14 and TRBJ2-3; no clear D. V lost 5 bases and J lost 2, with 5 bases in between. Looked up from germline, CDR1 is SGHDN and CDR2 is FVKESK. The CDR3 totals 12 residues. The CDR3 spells CASSSFTDTQYS. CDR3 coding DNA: TGTGCCAGCAGCTCATTCACAGATACGCAGTATTCT.

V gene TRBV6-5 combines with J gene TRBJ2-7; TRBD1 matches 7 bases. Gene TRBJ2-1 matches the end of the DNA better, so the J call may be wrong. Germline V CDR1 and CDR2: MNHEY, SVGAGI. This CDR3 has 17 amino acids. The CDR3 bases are TGTGCCAGCAGTTACTCCGCCCCGGGACAGAGCTCCTACGAGCAGTTCTTC. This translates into CASSYSAPGQSSYEQFF.

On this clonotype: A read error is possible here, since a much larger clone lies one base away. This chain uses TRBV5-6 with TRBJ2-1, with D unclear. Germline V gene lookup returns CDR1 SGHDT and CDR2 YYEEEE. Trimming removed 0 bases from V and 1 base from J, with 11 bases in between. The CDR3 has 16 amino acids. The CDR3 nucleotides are TGTGCCAGCAGCTTGGAAGAGGTAACTTCCTACAATGAGCAGTTCTTC. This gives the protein CASSLEEVTSYNEQFF. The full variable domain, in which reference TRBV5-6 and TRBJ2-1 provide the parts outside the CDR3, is DAGVTQSPTHLIKTRGQQVTLRCSPKSGHDTVSWYQQALGQGPQFIFQYYEEEERQRGNFPDRFSGHQFPNYSSELNVNALLLGDSALYLCASSLEEVTSYNEQFFGPGTRLTVL.

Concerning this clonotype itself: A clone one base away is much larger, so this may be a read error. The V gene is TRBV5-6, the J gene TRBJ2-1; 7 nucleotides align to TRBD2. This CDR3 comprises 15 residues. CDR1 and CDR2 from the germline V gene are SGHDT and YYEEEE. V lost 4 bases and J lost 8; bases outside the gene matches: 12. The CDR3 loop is CASSPGRPQIDEQFF. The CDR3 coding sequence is TGTGCCAGCAGCCCCGGGAGGCCACAGATCGATGAGCAGTTCTTC.

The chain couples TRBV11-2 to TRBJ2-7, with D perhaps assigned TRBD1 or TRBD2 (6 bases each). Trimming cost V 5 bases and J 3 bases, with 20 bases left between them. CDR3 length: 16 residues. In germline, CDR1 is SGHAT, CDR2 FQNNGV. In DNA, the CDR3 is TGTGCCAGCAGCCTAAGGTCGGGGGCAGGAGGCTACGAGCAGTACTTC. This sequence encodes CASSLRSGAGGYEQYF.

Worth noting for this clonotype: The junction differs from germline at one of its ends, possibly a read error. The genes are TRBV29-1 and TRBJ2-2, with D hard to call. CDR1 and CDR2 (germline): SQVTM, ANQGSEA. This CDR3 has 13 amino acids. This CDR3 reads CSAEEAKTGELFF. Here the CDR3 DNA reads TGCAGCGCTGAAGAGGCTAAAACCGGGGAGCTGTTTTTT.

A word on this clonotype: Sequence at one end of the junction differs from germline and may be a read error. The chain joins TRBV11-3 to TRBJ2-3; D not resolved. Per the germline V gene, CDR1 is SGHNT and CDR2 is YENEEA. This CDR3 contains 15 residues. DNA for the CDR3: TGTGCCAGCAGCCTAGTGCCAGGAGTCACAGATACACAGTATTTT. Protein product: CASSLVPGVTDTQYF.

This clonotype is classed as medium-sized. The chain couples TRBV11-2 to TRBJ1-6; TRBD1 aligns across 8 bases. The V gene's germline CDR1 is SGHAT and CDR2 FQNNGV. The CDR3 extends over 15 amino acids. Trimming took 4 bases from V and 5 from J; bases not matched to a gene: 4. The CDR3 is CASSSRTGNNSPLHF. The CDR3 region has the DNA TGTGCCAGCAGCTCCCGGACAGGGAATAATTCACCCCTCCACTTT.

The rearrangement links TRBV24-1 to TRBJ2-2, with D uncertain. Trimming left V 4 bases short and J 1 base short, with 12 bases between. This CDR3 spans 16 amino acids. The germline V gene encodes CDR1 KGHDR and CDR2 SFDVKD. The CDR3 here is CATSDPAKGNTGELFF. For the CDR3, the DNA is TGTGCCACCAGTGACCCGGCAAAGGGGAACACCGGGGAGCTGTTTTTT.

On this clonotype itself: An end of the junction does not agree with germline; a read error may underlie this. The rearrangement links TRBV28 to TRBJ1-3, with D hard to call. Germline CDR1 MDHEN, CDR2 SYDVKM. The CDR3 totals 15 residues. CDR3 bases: TGTACCAGCAGTTTTATCTGGTTGTCTGGAAACACCATATATTTT. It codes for CTSSFIWLSGNTIYF.

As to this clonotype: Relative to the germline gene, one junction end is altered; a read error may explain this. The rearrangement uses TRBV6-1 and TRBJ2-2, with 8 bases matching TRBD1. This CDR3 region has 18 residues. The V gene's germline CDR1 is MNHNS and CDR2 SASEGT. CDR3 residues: CAISYSKDRVTNTGELFF. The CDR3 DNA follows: TGTGCCATCAGTTACTCGAAGGACAGGGTAACAAACACCGGGGAGCTGTTTTTT.

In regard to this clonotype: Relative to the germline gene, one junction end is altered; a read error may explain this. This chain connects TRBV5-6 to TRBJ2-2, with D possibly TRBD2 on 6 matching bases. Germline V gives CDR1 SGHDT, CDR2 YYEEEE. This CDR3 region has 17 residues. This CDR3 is CANSLNAGTVDTGELFF. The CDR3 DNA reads TGTGCCAACAGCTTGAACGCCGGGACTGTGGACACAGGGGAGCTGTTTTTT.

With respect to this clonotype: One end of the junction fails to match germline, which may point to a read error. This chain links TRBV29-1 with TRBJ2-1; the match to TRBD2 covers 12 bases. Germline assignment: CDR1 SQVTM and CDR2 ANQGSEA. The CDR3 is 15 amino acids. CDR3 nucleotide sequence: TGCAGCGTTGAAGCGACTAGCGGGAGTATAGATGAGCAATTCTTC. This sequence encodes CSVEATSGSIDEQFF.

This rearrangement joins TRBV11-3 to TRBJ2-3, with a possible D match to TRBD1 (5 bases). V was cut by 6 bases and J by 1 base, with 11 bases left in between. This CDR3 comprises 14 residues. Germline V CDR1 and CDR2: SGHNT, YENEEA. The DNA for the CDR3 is TGTGCCAGCAGTTTCAGGGCTGGCACAGATACGCAGTATTTT. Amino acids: CASSFRAGTDTQYF.

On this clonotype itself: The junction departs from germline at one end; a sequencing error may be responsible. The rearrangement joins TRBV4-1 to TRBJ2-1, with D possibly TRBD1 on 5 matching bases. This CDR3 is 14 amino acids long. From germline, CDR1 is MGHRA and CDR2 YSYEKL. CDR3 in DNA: TGCGCCAACAGCCATGTCACAGGTGTAGGTGAGCAGTTCTTC. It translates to CANSHVTGVGEQFF.